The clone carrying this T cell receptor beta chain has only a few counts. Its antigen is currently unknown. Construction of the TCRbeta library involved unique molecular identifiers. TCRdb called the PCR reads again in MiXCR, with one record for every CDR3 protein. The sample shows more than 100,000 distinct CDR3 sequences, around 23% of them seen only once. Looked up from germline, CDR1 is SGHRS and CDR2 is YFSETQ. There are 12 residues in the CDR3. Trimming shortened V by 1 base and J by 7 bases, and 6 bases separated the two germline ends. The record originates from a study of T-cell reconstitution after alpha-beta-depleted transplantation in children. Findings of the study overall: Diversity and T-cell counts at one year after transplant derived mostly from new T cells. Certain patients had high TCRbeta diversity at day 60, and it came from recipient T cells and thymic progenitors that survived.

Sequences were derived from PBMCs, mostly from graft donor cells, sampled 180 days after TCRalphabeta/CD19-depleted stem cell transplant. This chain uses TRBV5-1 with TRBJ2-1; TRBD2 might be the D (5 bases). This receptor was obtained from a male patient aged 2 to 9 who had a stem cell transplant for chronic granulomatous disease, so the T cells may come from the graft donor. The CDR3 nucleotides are TGCGCCAGCAGCTTGAGGAGGAATGAGCAGTTCTTC. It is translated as CASSLRRNEQFF.